A single sample is the source of the 31 T cell receptor beta chains below, sequenced in a study of T-cell memory formation after mild COVID-19 (dated by TCRdb to about 2021). Library creation used 5' RACE. The sequencing machine was an Illumina NovaSeq 6000. The public sequencing data were trimmed at Q25 with fastp and processed into clonotypes with MiXCR by TCRdb, which kept only in-frame beta chains. For every CDR3 protein sequence, its rows merge into one entry that carries the most common genes and DNA. In all, the sample holds around 400,000 distinct CDR3 sequences, and around 24% of those were seen once. 8.5% to 10% of the sample lies in the top ten. The sequenced sample consisted of PBMCs or a T cell subset sorted from them (not recorded which). The receptor source for this set is an adult woman who had mild COVID-19 (a few samples of this study predate the infection). The sample titles of this study are shuffled in the database, so cell type and time point are left out; the donor was told from shared clones.

This clonotype has a handful of counts. The chain joins TRBV2 to TRBJ2-2; D might be TRBD1 (6 bases). Germline V lookup: CDR1 SNHLY, CDR2 FYNNEI. The CDR3 is 15 residues long. The DNA of the CDR3 is TGTGCAAATAGGGCGACAGGAATCGAGACCGGGGAGCTGTTTTTT. The encoded protein is CANRATGIETGELFF.

This clonotype turned up a few times. CDR3 in amino acids: CSVRRLNTEAFF. CDR3 nucleotide sequence: TGCAGCGTTCGACGGCTGAACACTGAAGCTTTCTTT. The chain links TRBV29-1 to TRBJ1-1; D unresolved. Germline-derived CDR1 and CDR2 are SQVTM and ANQGSEA. The ends were cut back, 5 bases at V and 0 bases at J, with 7 bases in the middle. The CDR3 is 12 amino acids.

This clonotype was observed a handful of times. This chain connects TRBV4-2 to TRBJ2-2, with 8 bases fitting TRBD2. Germline trimming cut 4 bases from V and 3 bases from J; bases unmatched to any gene: 1. The length of the CDR3 is 14 residues. Germline-derived CDR1 and CDR2 are LGHNA and YNFKEQ. The CDR3 DNA follows: TGTGCCAGCAGCCCGGGACTAGACACCGGGGAGCTGTTTTTT. It is translated as CASSPGLDTGELFF.

CDR3 DNA: TGTGCCATCAGAGGGGAAAGGAGCAATCAGCCCCAGCATTTT. Amino acids: CAIRGERSNQPQHF. V usage is TRBV10-3 and J usage is TRBJ1-5; D perhaps matches TRBD1 (5 bases). Germline V gene sequence: CDR1 ENHRY, CDR2 SYGVKD. Trimming removed 6 bases at V and 1 base at J, with 10 bases between. The CDR3 extends over 14 amino acids.

The chain links TRBV5-5 to TRBJ1-1; D gene unclear. The CDR3 consists of 17 residues. V lost 0 bases, J lost 0 bases, and 15 bases lay in between. Looked up from germline, CDR1 is SGHKS and CDR2 is YYEKEE (reference sequence). In DNA, the CDR3 is TGTGCCAGCAGCTTGGCCGTAAGGGCGCGGTTGAACACTGAAGCTTTCTTT. It encodes CASSLAVRARLNTEAFF.

The CDR3 loop is CASRIGTGGRHEKLFF. The CDR3 DNA reads TGTGCCAGCAGAATAGGGACAGGGGGGCGGCATGAAAAACTGTTTTTT. The chain uses TRBV12-3 or TRBV12-4 and TRBJ1-4; TRBD1 aligns across 11 bases. The J segment lost 6 bases and the V segment lost 6 bases, leaving 9 bases of the junction unmatched. This CDR3 has 16 amino acids.

This chain uses TRBV20-1 with TRBJ1-1; D gene ambiguous. The CDR3 length is 12 residues. Germline V gene data show CDR1 as DFQATT and CDR2 as SNEGSKA (reference sequence). V was cut by 3 bases and J by 1 base, with 6 bases left in between. CDR3 coding DNA: TGCAGTGCTAGTGGTGCGAACACTGAAGCTTTCTTT. Amino acids: CSASGANTEAFF.

This chain joins TRBV5-1 and TRBJ1-2; D unclear. V was pared by 1 base and J by 0 bases, with 10 bases between. Germline CDR1 is SGHRS and CDR2 is YFSETQ. The CDR3 totals 15 residues. CDR3 sequence (DNA): TGCGCCAGCAGCTTGAGATCAGGCTCTAACTATGGCTACACCTTC. Its translation is CASSLRSGSNYGYTF.

The chain is built from TRBV20-1 and TRBJ2-5; D is possibly TRBD1 or TRBD2 (5 bases each). Germline CDR1 reads DFQATT; CDR2 reads SNEGSKA (reference sequence). This CDR3 comprises 12 residues. V was cut by 3 bases and J by 5 bases, with 10 bases left in between. As DNA, the CDR3 is TGCAGTGCTAGTCCACGGGGCGAGACCCAGTACTTC. Encoded protein: CSASPRGETQYF.

This chain links TRBV3-1 with TRBJ2-3; 7 bases line up with TRBD2. The V gene's germline CDR1 is LGHDT and CDR2 YNNKEL (reference sequence). V was clipped by 7 bases and J by 0 bases; unmatched bases: 13. The CDR3 sequence is 17 residues long. The CDR3 spells CASTSLPGGSSTDTQYF. In DNA form, the CDR3 reads TGTGCCAGCACCTCCCTCCCCGGGGGGTCAAGCACAGATACGCAGTATTTT.

The rearrangement links TRBV20-1 to TRBJ1-6, with D uncertain. V lost 7 bases, J lost 10 bases, and 14 bases lay in between. Germline V gene data show CDR1 as DFQATT and CDR2 as SNEGSKA (reference sequence). This CDR3 spans 12 amino acids. The CDR3 is CSVRGGNSPLHF. CDR3 nucleotides: TGCAGTGTCCGAGGTGGGAACTCACCCCTCCACTTT.

This clonotype was seen only a few times. This chain links TRBV5-5 with TRBJ2-3; 8 nucleotides match TRBD2. Per germline, CDR1 SGHKS and CDR2 YYEKEE (reference sequence). Trimming at V came to 2 bases and at J to 8 bases, leaving 13 bases not matched to a gene. This CDR3 is built from 16 residues. CDR3 nucleotide sequence: TGTGCCAGCAGCTTCGTCTCCGGGACTAGTGCAGCTACGCAGTATTTT. This translates into CASSFVSGTSAATQYF.

The rearrangement uses TRBV4-1 and TRBJ2-3; 8 bases match TRBD2. The V segment lost 1 base and the J segment 5 bases; nucleotides outside the gene matches: 14. CDR1 is MGHRA, CDR2 YSYEKL, per germline. The CDR3 is 18 residues long. CDR3 protein: CASSQVGPAGGAEDTQYF. For the CDR3, the DNA is TGCGCCAGCAGCCAAGTTGGGCCTGCCGGGGGGGCCGAAGATACGCAGTATTTT.

The gene calls are TRBV24-1 and TRBJ1-5; tentative D call: TRBD1 (6 bases). Trimming cost V 7 bases and J 1 base, with 16 bases left between them. This CDR3 contains 16 residues. The V gene's germline CDR1 is KGHDR and CDR2 SFDVKD. The CDR3 DNA reads TGTGCCACCAGCGATACAGGGAAGGGGAGCAATCAGCCCCAGCATTTT. Protein product: CATSDTGKGSNQPQHF.

This clonotype came up many times. The V and J genes are TRBV5-1 and TRBJ2-1; no clear D. There are 16 residues in the CDR3. The ends were cut back, 4 bases at V and 0 bases at J, with 14 bases in the middle. Germline CDR1 SGHRS, CDR2 YFSETQ. The CDR3 sequence is CASSAETGISYNEQFF. For the CDR3, the DNA is TGCGCCAGCAGCGCAGAAACGGGTATCTCCTACAATGAGCAGTTCTTC.

This chain joins TRBV6-6 and TRBJ2-1; 7 bases match TRBD2. This CDR3 region has 16 residues. Losses at the gene ends were 0 bases for V and 0 bases for J; bases not matched to a gene: 2. The germline CDR1 and CDR2 sequences are MNHNY and SVGAGI (reference sequence). Here the CDR3 DNA reads TGTGCCAGCAGTTACTCACTAGCGACCTCCTACAATGAGCAGTTCTTC. Translating it yields CASSYSLATSYNEQFF.

The V and J genes are TRBV6-2 or TRBV6-3 and TRBJ2-1; tentative D call: TRBD2 (6 bases). There are 15 residues in the CDR3. CDR1 is MNHEY and CDR2 is SVGEGT in the germline V gene. Trimming stripped 5 bases from V and 2 bases from J, with 13 bases between. In nucleotides, the CDR3 is TGTGCCAGCAGTAAATTGGAGGGGCCCTACAATGAGCAGTTCTTC. Its protein is CASSKLEGPYNEQFF.

This chain connects TRBV25-1 to TRBJ2-7, with 9 bases identical to TRBD2. The trim removed 3 bases at V and 0 bases at J, leaving 3 bases unmatched. The CDR3 length is 15 residues. CDR1 is MGHDK and CDR2 is SYGVNS in the germline V gene. Here the CDR3 DNA reads TGTGCCAGCAGTGATCCTAGCGGGACCTCCTACGAGCAGTACTTC. Its protein is CASSDPSGTSYEQYF.

In its sample, this clonotype was seen a few times. The rearrangement joins TRBV6-5 to TRBJ2-2, with a weak D call TRBD2 (5 bases). Trimming stripped 6 bases from V and 5 bases from J, with 10 bases between. The CDR3 spans 13 residues. Germline CDR1 MNHEY, CDR2 SVGAGI. The CDR3 sequence is CASSQPGTGELFF. CDR3 coding DNA: TGTGCCAGCAGCCAACCGGGGACCGGGGAGCTGTTTTTT.

The chain employs TRBV2 and TRBJ2-7; perhaps TRBD2 as D (5 bases). The CDR3 is 14 amino acids. V lost 3 bases, J lost 2 bases, and 11 bases lay in between. Germline CDR1 SNHLY, CDR2 FYNNEI. CDR3 sequence reads: CASSERESAYEQYF. CDR3 in DNA: TGTGCCAGCAGTGAGAGGGAGAGTGCCTACGAGCAGTACTTC.

This clonotype was observed a single time. The chain employs TRBV7-8 and TRBJ1-3; D ambiguous. This CDR3 is 19 amino acids long. Germline-derived CDR1 and CDR2 are SGHVS and FQNEAQ. Trimming removed 5 bases at V and 1 base at J, with 24 bases between. CDR3 loop: CASSPPLSESLGSGNTIYF. CDR3 DNA sequence: TGTGCCAGCAGCCCACCCCTCTCCGAAAGTCTAGGGTCTGGAAACACCATATATTTT.

The chain combines TRBV6-5 with TRBJ1-5; the D is unclear. The CDR3 runs 12 residues. Germline lookup yields CDR1 MNHEY and CDR2 SVGAGI. V was shortened by 5 bases and J by 4 bases, with 6 bases between the two germline ends. DNA of the CDR3: TGTGCCAGCAGTCGAATTAATCAGCCCCAGCATTTT. This encodes CASSRINQPQHF.

This clonotype has just a few counts. The chain combines TRBV5-6 with TRBJ2-5; D not certain. V lost 1 base and J 5 bases, leaving 9 bases between the germline ends. The CDR3 has 13 amino acids. Germline CDR1 SGHDT, CDR2 YYEEEE. The CDR3 sequence: CASSLRVDETQYF. CDR3 nucleotide sequence: TGTGCCAGCAGCTTGCGGGTAGATGAGACCCAGTACTTC.

This clonotype has more than one count but fewer than ten. The CDR3 DNA reads TGCGCCAGCAGCTTGAACCAGGTAGCGGAGACCCAGTACTTC. Translating gives CASSLNQVAETQYF. The J gene is TRBJ2-5, the V gene TRBV5-1, with a possible D match to TRBD2 (5 bases). This CDR3 is built from 14 residues. CDR1 is SGHRS and CDR2 is YFSETQ in the germline V gene. Trimming took off 1 base at V and 5 bases at J, with 12 bases between the two ends. Full variable domain (rest looked up from reference TRBV5-1 and TRBJ2-5): KAGVTQTPRYLIKTRGQQVTLSCSPISGHRSVSWYQQTPGQGLQFLFEYFSETQRNKGNFPGRFSGRQFSNSRSEMNVSTLELGDSALYLCASSLNQVAETQYFGPGTRLLVL.

This clonotype was seen at least ten times. The CDR3 DNA is TGTGCCAGCAGGGCCCCGTCTCTCACAGATACGCAGTATTTT. It is translated as CASRAPSLTDTQYF. J is TRBJ2-3 and V is TRBV12-3 or TRBV12-4, with D hard to call. V lost 6 bases, J lost 2 bases, and 12 bases lay in between. The CDR3 contains 14 residues.

This clonotype was counted ten times or more. Compared with germline, one end of the junction differs, possibly owing to a read error. This rearrangement joins TRBV5-1 to TRBJ1-1; TRBD1 matches at 7 bases. This CDR3 has 14 residues. Germline CDR1 SGHRS, CDR2 YFSETQ. The CDR3 DNA follows: TGTGCCAGCAGTTTGAGGGGGCCGAACACTGAAGCTTTCTTT. This sequence encodes CASSLRGPNTEAFF. Supplemented by reference TRBV5-1 and TRBJ1-1, the full variable domain reads KAGVTQTPRYLIKTRGQQVTLSCSPISGHRSVSWYQQTPGQGLQFLFEYFSETQRNKGNFPGRFSGRQFSNSRSEMNVSTLELGDSALYLCASSLRGPNTEAFFGQGTRLTVV.

This clonotype was picked up one time. The chain is built from TRBV15 and TRBJ1-2; 10 bases map to TRBD1. J was trimmed by 5 bases and V by 6 bases; bases with no gene match: 12. This CDR3 is 16 amino acids long. Per the germline V gene, CDR1 is LNHNV and CDR2 is YYDKDF (reference sequence). CDR3 in DNA: TGTGCCACCAGACCTCTCGGGACAGGGGCAAAGTATGGCTACACCTTC. Residues: CATRPLGTGAKYGYTF.

This clonotype appeared a few times. The chain recombines TRBV27 with TRBJ2-7, with no clear D. Germline loops: CDR1 MNHEY, CDR2 SMNVEV (reference sequence). There are 15 residues in the CDR3. V was pared by 2 bases and J by 2 bases, with 13 bases between. The CDR3 region is CASSLAADYAYEQYF. CDR3 bases: TGTGCCAGCAGTTTAGCGGCAGATTATGCCTACGAGCAGTACTTC.

The sample holds a few counts of this clonotype. V usage is TRBV20-1 and J usage is TRBJ1-5; no definite D call. Germline V gene data show CDR1 as DFQATT and CDR2 as SNEGSKA (reference sequence). This CDR3 comprises 11 residues. The CDR3 reads CSLGPNQPQHF. CDR3 bases: TGCAGCTTAGGACCGAATCAGCCCCAGCATTTT.

This clonotype has more than one count but fewer than ten. The rearrangement joins TRBV20-1 to TRBJ2-1, with 11 bases lining up with TRBD2. After removal of 5 bases from V and 1 base from J, the junction contained 7 bases not matched to a gene. Germline CDR1 is DFQATT and CDR2 is SNEGSKA (reference sequence). This CDR3 is 16 amino acids long. In nucleotides, the CDR3 is TGCAGTGCTGAGGAGTTAGCGGGAGGGTCCTACAATGAGCAGTTCTTC. Amino acid sequence: CSAEELAGGSYNEQFF.

This chain connects TRBV11-2 to TRBJ1-1; D is unresolved. In germline, CDR1 is SGHAT, CDR2 FQNNGV. The CDR3 consists of 14 residues. V was cut by 1 base and J by 3 bases, with 9 bases left in between. The CDR3 nucleotides are TGTGCCAGCAGCTTAGCTGTGAGGGACACTGAAGCTTTCTTT. Translation gives CASSLAVRDTEAFF.